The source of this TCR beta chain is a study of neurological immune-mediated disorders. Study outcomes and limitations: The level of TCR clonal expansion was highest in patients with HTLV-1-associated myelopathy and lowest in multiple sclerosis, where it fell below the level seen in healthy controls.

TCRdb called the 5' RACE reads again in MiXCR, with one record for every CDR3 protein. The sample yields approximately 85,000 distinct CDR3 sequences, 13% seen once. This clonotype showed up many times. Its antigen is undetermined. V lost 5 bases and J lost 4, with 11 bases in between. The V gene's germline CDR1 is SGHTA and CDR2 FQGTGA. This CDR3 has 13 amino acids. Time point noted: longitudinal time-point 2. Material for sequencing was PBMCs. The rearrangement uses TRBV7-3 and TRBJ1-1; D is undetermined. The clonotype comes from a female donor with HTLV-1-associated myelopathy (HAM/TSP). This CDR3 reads CASSRSVRTEAFF. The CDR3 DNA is TGTGCCAGCAGCCGCTCGGTGCGCACTGAAGCTTTCTTT.